This TCR beta chain comes out of a study of shared clonotypes between healthy human individuals (dated by TCRdb to 2020 to 2022). For the study in its entirety: Two women and a few men aged 18 to 49 years were included in the cohort. For each donor, CD4 naive and CD4 memory were each run on three plates, CD8 naive on two plates, and CD8 memory on one plate. Between about 0.9 and 8.9 billion PBMCs per donor were obtained by leukapheresis. Blood TCR repertoires of a handful of healthy adults were deeply sequenced to estimate repertoire size and the extent of clonotype sharing between individuals. To increase sequencing depth and limit assay-specific biases, TCR repertoire library preparation and sequencing were carried out by different laboratories using diverse techniques.

Looking up the germline V gene yields CDR1 MDHEN and CDR2 SYDVKM. From the cysteine up to the phenylalanine, the CDR3 has a length of 14 residues. Of the read, only the CDR3 DNA is kept; its 42 bases are in frame from base 1. V is shortened by 5 bases, J by 7 bases, and the region joining them spans 15 bases. Using the deep immunoSEQ assay, multiplex PCR amplified TCR CDR3 regions from genomic DNA. For each cell subset, the extracted genomic DNA was distributed evenly across all wells of several immunoSEQ 96-well plates, and each plate served as one replicate. For sorted subsets, 150 to 250 ng genomic DNA, equal to 25,000 to 35,000 T cell genomes, was loaded into each replicate PCR. Purified libraries were measured with a Qubit 3.0 fluorometer, size-checked on a Bioanalyzer 2100, and measured again with the KAPA Library Quantification kit. Every immunoSEQ 96-well plate was sequenced on a dedicated single-read 150-cycle Illumina NextSeq 550 flow cell. The original methods were these. Because only junctional sequences without quality scores were contained in the immunoSEQ output, filtering matching that applied to full-length reads could not be performed. Sequences were annotated with PyIR, a Python wrapper for IgBLAST v1.9, and V/J genes and CDR3 were assigned using IMGT germline references. Reads were filtered out if the reads had weak V/J assignments (E-value above 1e-6), no CDR3, stop codons, out-of-frame junctions, or ambiguous translated residues. V3J clonotypes were defined as sequences sharing an identical inferred V gene, J gene, and CDR3 amino acid sequence. The percentage overlap between two repertoires was calculated by dividing the number of shared unique clonotypes by the size of the smaller repertoire. RTK rarefaction, the Chao1 estimator, and Recon v2.1 estimates of unobserved clonotypes were used to assess repertoire richness. For all TCRbeta clonotypes obtained by the gDNA method from several donors, generation probabilities were computed with OLGA. TCRdb took over this immuneACCESS table, retaining in-frame rearrangements with V and J assigned. Such tables are incomplete; in checked studies, under half of the missing clones stem from an unresolved V gene, and the remainder is unexplained. D and trimming come from the DNA, and the V and J calls and clone size come from that table. Here the sample has more than 2 million clones; 80% to 95% occur a single time. Of the sample, around 1.8% is held by the ten largest clones.

Study-wide conclusions, independent of this receptor: Larger estimated clonotype richness was generally found for naive subsets than for memory subsets. Because the study included only a small number of donors, the genetic and exposure-history diversity represented was limited. Pairwise subsampling led to the expectation that sequencing depth would affect the degree of clonotype sharing among donors. Sampling was restricted to blood, and TCR repertoires in tissue are likely to differ from TCR repertoires in blood. Even with the large sequencing depth, rarefaction of the sorted-subset datasets indicated that sequencing was incomplete. Compared with non-shared clonotypes, clonotypes shared by all four sorted-subset donors had higher generation probabilities. When several donors were compared, the shared fraction of clonotypes was around 4.6% for naive CD4, 3.5% for naive CD8, 2.3% for memory CD4, and 0.35% to 0.4% for memory CD8.

CD8 naive samples consisted of CD45RO-negative cells that were positively selected for CCR7, yielding a CD45RA+CCR7+ population without TemRA cells. The donors were healthy, HIV-negative adults with no recently reported acute infections or vaccinations. Every donor was a Caucasian adult living in Nashville, Tennessee, USA. After blood collection by leukapheresis, PBMCs were isolated using Ficoll-Histopaque density gradient centrifugation and then cryopreserved in the vapor phase of liquid nitrogen. Purity and quantity of every magnetically sorted T cell population were checked by analytical flow cytometry. Genomic DNA was isolated from each sorted fraction and quantified by UV absorbance on a Nanodrop 2000c. This clone has only one observation. The antigen it recognizes is unknown. No base-level quality is on record; no much larger clone is a single base apart.

Source material: naive CD8+ T cells from PBMCs. Taken with the paper, the label for cell subset or site translates to: CD45RA+CCR7+. This receptor chain uses TRBV28 and TRBJ2-1, with TRBD2 tentatively as D gene (6 bases match). This receptor was taken from a man aged 18 to 29 in good health. Some clones in this sample may be carry-over from other donors' samples. The CDR3 protein is CASSGTSHVNEQFF. The sequence in DNA is TGTGCCAGCAGTGGAACTAGCCACGTGAATGAGCAGTTCTTC.